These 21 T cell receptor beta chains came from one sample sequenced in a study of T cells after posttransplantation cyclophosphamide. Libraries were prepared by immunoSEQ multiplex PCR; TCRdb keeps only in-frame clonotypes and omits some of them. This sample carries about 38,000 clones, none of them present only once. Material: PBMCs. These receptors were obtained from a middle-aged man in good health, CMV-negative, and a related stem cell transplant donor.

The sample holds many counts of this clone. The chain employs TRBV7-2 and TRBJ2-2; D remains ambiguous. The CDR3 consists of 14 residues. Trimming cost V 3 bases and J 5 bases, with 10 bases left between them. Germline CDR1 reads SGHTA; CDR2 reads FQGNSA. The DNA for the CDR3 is TGTGCCAGCAGCTTTTCTAGGTTAACCGGGGAGCTGTTTTTT. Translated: CASSFSRLTGELFF. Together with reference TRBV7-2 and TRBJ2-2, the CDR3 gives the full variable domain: GAGVSQSPSNKVTEKGKDVELRCDPISGHTALYWYRQSLGQGLEFLIYFQGNSAPDKSGLPSDRFSAERTGGSVSTLTIQRTQQEDSAVYLCASSFSRLTGELFFGEGSRLTVL.

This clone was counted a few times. CDR3: CASSQGSGDYNEQFF. The CDR3 bases are TGTGCCAGCAGCCAGGGTTCGGGCGACTACAATGAGCAGTTCTTC. V usage is TRBV7-8 and J usage is TRBJ2-1; perhaps TRBD1 as D (5 bases). The CDR3 is 15 residues long. V lost 5 bases and J 3 bases, leaving 14 bases between the germline ends. CDR1 is SGHVS, CDR2 FQNEAQ, per germline.

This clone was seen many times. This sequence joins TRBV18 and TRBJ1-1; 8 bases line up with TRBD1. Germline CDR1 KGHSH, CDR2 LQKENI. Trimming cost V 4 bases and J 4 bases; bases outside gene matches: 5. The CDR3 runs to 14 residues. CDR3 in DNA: TGTGCCAGCTCACAGGGACAGGTCGGCACTGAAGCTTTCTTT. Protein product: CASSQGQVGTEAFF.

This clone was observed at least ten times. The CDR3 sequence is CASSEGGQKWEQYF. CDR3 DNA sequence: TGTGCCAGCAGTGAAGGCGGGCAGAAGTGGGAGCAGTACTTC. This chain joins TRBV2 and TRBJ2-7, with a possible D match to TRBD2 (5 bases). Germline V gene sequence: CDR1 SNHLY, CDR2 FYNNEI. The V and J ends lost 1 base and 7 bases respectively, with 14 bases between them. The CDR3 has 14 amino acids.

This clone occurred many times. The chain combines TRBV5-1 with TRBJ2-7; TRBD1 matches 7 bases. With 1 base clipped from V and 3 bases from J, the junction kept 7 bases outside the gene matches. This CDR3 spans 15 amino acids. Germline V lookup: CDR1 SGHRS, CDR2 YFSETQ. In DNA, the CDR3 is TGCGCCAGCAGCTTGAATCCCGGGACAGTCTACGAGCAGTACTTC. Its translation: CASSLNPGTVYEQYF.

CDR3 coding DNA: TGTGCCAGCAGCTTAAGAGGACAGGAACCCCCCGGGGAGCTGTTTTTT. Its protein product is CASSLRGQEPPGELFF. The genes are TRBV7-3 and TRBJ2-2; the match to TRBD1 covers 7 bases. This CDR3 comprises 16 residues. Germline CDR1 SGHTA, CDR2 FQGTGA. The trim removed 1 base at V and 6 bases at J, leaving 8 bases unmatched.

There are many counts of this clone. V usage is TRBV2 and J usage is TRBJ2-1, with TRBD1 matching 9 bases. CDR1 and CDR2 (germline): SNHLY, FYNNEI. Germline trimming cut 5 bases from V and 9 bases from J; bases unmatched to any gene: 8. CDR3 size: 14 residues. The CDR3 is CASSRTGALAEQFF. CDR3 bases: TGTGCCAGCAGTCGGACAGGGGCCCTCGCTGAGCAGTTCTTC.

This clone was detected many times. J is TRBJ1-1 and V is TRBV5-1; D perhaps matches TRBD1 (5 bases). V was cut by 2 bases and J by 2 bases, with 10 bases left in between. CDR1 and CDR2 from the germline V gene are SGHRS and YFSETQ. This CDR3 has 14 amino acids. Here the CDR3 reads CASSFDSLNTEAFF. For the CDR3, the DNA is TGCGCCAGCAGCTTCGACAGTCTCAACACTGAAGCTTTCTTT.

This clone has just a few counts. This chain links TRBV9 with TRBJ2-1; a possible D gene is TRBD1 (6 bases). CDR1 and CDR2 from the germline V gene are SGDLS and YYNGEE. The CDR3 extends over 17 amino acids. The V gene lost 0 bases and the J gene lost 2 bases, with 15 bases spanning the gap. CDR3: CASSVGGRGSTYNEQFF. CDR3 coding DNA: TGTGCCAGCAGCGTAGGGGGTAGGGGGAGTACCTACAATGAGCAGTTCTTC.

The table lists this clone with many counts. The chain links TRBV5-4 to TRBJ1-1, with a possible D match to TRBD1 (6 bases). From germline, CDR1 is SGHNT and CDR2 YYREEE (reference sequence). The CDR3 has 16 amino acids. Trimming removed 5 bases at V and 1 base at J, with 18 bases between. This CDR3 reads CASRIIGGAENTEAFF. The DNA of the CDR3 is TGTGCCAGCAGAATTATTGGGGGCGCGGAGAACACTGAAGCTTTCTTT.

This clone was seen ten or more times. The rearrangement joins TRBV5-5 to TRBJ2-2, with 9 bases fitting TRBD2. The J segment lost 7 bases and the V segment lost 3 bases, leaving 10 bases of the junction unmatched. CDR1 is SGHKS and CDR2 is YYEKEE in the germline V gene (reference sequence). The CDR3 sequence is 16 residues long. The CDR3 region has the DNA TGTGCCAGCAGCTCTAGGACTAGCGAGGGGGACGGGGAGCTGTTTTTT. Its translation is CASSSRTSEGDGELFF.

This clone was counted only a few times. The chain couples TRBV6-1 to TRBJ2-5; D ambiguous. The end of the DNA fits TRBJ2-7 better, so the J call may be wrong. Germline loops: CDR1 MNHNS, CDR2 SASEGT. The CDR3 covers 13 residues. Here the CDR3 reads CASSSSGSYEQYF. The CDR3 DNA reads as TGTGCCAGCAGTTCCTCGGGTTCCTACGAGCAGTACTTC.

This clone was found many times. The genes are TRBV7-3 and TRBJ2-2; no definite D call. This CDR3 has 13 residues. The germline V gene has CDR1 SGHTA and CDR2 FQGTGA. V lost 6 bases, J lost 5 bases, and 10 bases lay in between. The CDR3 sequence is CASSAVWTGELFF. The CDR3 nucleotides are TGTGCCAGCAGTGCAGTTTGGACCGGGGAGCTGTTTTTT.

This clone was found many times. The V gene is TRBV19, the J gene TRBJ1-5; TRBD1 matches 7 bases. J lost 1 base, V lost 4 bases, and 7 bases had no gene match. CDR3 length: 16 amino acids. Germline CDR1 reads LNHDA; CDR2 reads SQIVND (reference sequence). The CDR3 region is CASSRGSGGSNQPQHF. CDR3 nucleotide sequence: TGTGCCAGTAGTAGAGGATCAGGGGGAAGCAATCAGCCCCAGCATTTT. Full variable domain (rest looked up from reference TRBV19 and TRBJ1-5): DGGITQSPKYLFRKEGQNVTLSCEQNLNHDAMYWYRQDPGQGLRLIYYSQIVNDFQKGDIAEGYSVSREKKESFPLTVTSAQKNPTAFYLCASSRGSGGSNQPQHFGDGTRLSIL.

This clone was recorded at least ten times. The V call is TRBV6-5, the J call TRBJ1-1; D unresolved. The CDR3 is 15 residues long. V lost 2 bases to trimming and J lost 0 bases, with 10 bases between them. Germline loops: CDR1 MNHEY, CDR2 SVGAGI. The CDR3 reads CASSYQSSMNTEAFF. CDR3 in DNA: TGTGCCAGCAGTTACCAGTCGTCCATGAACACTGAAGCTTTCTTT.

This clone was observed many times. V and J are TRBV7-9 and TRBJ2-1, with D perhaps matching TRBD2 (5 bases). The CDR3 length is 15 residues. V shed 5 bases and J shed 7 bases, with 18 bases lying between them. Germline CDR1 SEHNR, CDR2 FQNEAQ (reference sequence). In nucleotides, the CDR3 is TGTGCCAGCAGCCTCCCGGTCGGAGGTCATAATGAGCAGTTCTTC. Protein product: CASSLPVGGHNEQFF.

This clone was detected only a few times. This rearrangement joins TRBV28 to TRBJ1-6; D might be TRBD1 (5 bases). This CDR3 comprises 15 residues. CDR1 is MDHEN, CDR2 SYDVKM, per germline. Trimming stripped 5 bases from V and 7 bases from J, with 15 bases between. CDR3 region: CASSPGLGANSPLHF. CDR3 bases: TGTGCCAGCAGTCCAGGCTTAGGGGCGAATTCACCCCTCCACTTT. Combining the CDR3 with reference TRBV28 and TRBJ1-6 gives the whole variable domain DVKVTQSSRYLVKRTGEKVFLECVQDMDHENMFWYRQDPGLGLRLIYFSYDVKMKEKGDIPEGYSVSREKKERFSLILESASTNQTSMYLCASSPGLGANSPLHFGNGTRLTVT.

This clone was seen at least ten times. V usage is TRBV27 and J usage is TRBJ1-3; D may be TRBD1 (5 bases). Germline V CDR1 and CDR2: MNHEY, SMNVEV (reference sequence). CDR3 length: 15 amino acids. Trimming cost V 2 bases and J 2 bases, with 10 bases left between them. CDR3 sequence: CASSLTGTAGNTIYF. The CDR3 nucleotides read TGTGCCAGCAGTTTAACCGGGACTGCTGGAAACACCATATATTTT.

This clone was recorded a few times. The CDR3 loop is CAWVSGRAYEQYF. CDR3 in DNA: TGTGCCTGGGTTAGCGGGAGGGCCTACGAGCAGTACTTC. The J gene is TRBJ2-7, the V gene TRBV30; the match to TRBD2 covers 11 bases. CDR1 is GTSNPN and CDR2 is SVGIG in the germline V gene (reference sequence). This CDR3 spans 13 amino acids. V shed 5 bases and J 2 bases; nucleotides not matched to a gene: 2. The whole variable domain, remainder taken from reference TRBV30 and TRBJ2-7, is SQTIHQWPATLVQPVGSPLSLECTVEGTSNPNLYWYRQAAGRGLQLLFYSVGIGQISSEVPQNLSASRPQDRQFILSSKKLLLSDSGFYLCAWVSGRAYEQYFGPGTRLTVT.

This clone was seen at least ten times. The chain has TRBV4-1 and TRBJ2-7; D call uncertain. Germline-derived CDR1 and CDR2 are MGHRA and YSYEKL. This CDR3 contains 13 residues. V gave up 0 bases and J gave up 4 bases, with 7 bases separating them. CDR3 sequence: CASSQDQEYEQYF. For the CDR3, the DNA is TGCGCCAGCAGCCAAGATCAAGAGTACGAGCAGTACTTC.

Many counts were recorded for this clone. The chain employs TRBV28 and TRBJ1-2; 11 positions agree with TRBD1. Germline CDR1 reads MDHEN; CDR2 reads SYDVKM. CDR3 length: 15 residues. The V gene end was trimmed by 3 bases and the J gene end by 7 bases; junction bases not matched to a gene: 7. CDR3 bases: TGTGCCAGCAGTTTGAGGACAGGGGGCATCGGTGGCTACACCTTC. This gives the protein CASSLRTGGIGGYTF.